This TCR beta chain was identified during a study of blood T cell repertoires in COVID-19. At the level of the study: Both acute and convalescent COVID-19 samples were obtained from the United States, Italy and Spain.

The germline gives CDR1 MNHNS, CDR2 SASEGT. Trimming stripped 3 bases from V and 5 bases from J, with 19 bases between. This CDR3 contains 16 residues. How the authors handled the data: Amplification of reference gene primers was used by the study to estimate nucleated cell counts. Some clones are missing from TCRdb's copy, which holds only in-frame ones; the method was immunoSEQ multiplex PCR. The V and J calls and clone size are taken from that table; D and trimming were inferred from the DNA. Found here are 130,000 or so clones, more than 75% of them singletons; the top ten hold over 1.5%. This receptor was taken from a human donor in a cohort sampled during active COVID-19. The sample taken for sequencing was peripheral blood. The chain has TRBV6-1 and TRBJ1-1; tentative D call: TRBD1 (5 bases). CDR3 in DNA: TGTGCCAGCAGTGAGGGGCAGGGTCTACTCATAACTGAAGCTTTCTTT. Its protein product is CASSEGQGLLITEAFF.